This TCR beta chain stems from a study of T cell repertoires in cytomegalovirus infection. Study in general: It can be stated that public TCR beta signatures indicated CMV infection as well as a matching HLA type. Findings of the study overall: CMV-specific TCR beta clonotypes restricted by HLA-C were the ones dominating the ex vivo response. People with CMV and the relevant HLA were identified by cumulative public TCR beta family frequency.

The germline V gene encodes CDR1 MNHEY and CDR2 SMNVEV (reference sequence). This CDR3 region has 14 residues. About this clonotype itself: Its target is unknown.

TCRdb fed the reads into MiXCR, producing one record per CDR3 protein. The table includes some 600,000 distinct CDR3 sequences, less than 25% detected once. This receptor was obtained from a human donor in good health (CMV status not recorded). Some clones in this sample may be carry-over from other donors' samples. Sequencing was done on a sample of CD8+ T cells from PBMCs. The chain uses TRBV27 and TRBJ2-3; TRBD2 is a possible D gene (6 bases). The CDR3 nucleotides read TGTTCAAGCGGTCGGGGGAGTGGCACAGATACGCAGTATTTT. Its protein is CSSGRGSGTDTQYF.